The 12 T cell receptor beta chains listed next were all sequenced from one sample in a study of blood T cells in healthy people across ages (dated by TCRdb to the mid-2010s). Library construction relied on 5' RACE. These reads were obtained on an Illumina HiSeq 2500. A second PCR of about 6 to 11 cycles was performed with a sample-barcoded 5' primer and a J-beta primer mix. The public reads were run again by TCRdb, first through fastp at Q25 and then through MiXCR, and only productive beta chains were kept. Merged by CDR3 protein, the rows form single entries marked with the most common genes and DNA. The sample has over 1,500,000 distinct CDR3 sequences on record, roughly 52% of them singletons. 2% to 2.5% of the sample comes from the top ten. The sequencing sample was made of blood. Every receptor here comes from a woman in her 40s in good health.

The count of this clonotype is one. This chain joins TRBV7-2 and TRBJ2-3, with D perhaps given as TRBD1 or TRBD2 (5 bases each). Germline CDR1 is SGHTA and CDR2 is FQGNSA. V was clipped by 0 bases and J by 2 bases, with 15 bases between them. The CDR3 is made up of 17 amino acids. The CDR3 sequence: CASSLAGTVSNTDTQYF. The CDR3 coding sequence is TGTGCCAGCAGCTTAGCCGGGACCGTTTCCAACACAGATACGCAGTATTTT.

The chain recombines TRBV6-5 with TRBJ2-4; no firm D call. V lost 2 bases, J lost 0 bases, and 5 bases lay in between. The CDR3 has 14 amino acids. Per germline, CDR1 MNHEY and CDR2 SVGAGI. CDR3 in DNA: TGTGCCAGCAGTTACGATGGAGCCAAAAACATTCAGTACTTC. It translates to CASSYDGAKNIQYF.

The genes are TRBV10-3 and TRBJ2-7, with 8 nucleotides matching TRBD2. The length of the CDR3 is 13 residues. CDR1 is ENHRY, CDR2 SYGVKD, per germline. After removal of 3 bases from V and 6 bases from J, the junction contained 4 bases not matched to a gene. The CDR3 spells CAISDELAVEQYF. The CDR3 DNA reads TGTGCCATCAGTGACGAACTAGCGGTCGAGCAGTACTTC.

In this sample, this clonotype turned up a few times. The CDR3 region is CATSDSVFGKRYEQYF. In nucleotides, the CDR3 is TGTGCCACCAGTGATTCTGTTTTTGGCAAACGCTACGAGCAGTACTTC. This rearrangement joins TRBV24-1 to TRBJ2-7; D remains unclear. Germline V gene lookup returns CDR1 KGHDR and CDR2 SFDVKD. Trimming shortened V by 2 bases and J by 3 bases, and 16 bases separated the two germline ends. The CDR3 runs 16 residues.

This clonotype was counted a few times. The chain couples TRBV20-1 to TRBJ2-5; D may correspond to TRBD1 or TRBD2 (5 bases each). This CDR3 contains 14 residues. CDR1 is DFQATT and CDR2 is SNEGSKA in the germline V gene (reference sequence). The V gene lost 6 bases and the J gene lost 5 bases, with 19 bases spanning the gap. The CDR3 protein is CSATRGGTIETQYF. Written as DNA, the CDR3 is TGCAGTGCAACACGTGGGGGAACAATCGAGACCCAGTACTTC.

This chain links TRBV4-1 with TRBJ2-3; 12 nucleotides line up with TRBD2. There are 17 residues in the CDR3. V trimming: 0 bases; J trimming: 7 bases; junction bases outside the gene matches: 8. Germline V gene sequence: CDR1 MGHRA, CDR2 YSYEKL. For the CDR3, the DNA is TGCGCCAGCAGCCAAGATTCTAGCGGGGGGGTGGTAAATACGCAGTATTTT. Translation: CASSQDSSGGVVNTQYF.

V and J are TRBV5-1 and TRBJ2-1; D unclear. This CDR3 region has 12 residues. The V end was cut by 5 bases, the J end by 10 bases, with 13 bases between. CDR1 and CDR2 (germline): SGHRS, YFSETQ. In nucleotides, the CDR3 is TGCGCCAGCAGTCCGGACGGCCGGGAGCAGTTCTTC. It yields the protein CASSPDGREQFF.

The V call is TRBV9, the J call TRBJ1-2, with a possible D match to TRBD1 (5 bases). The V gene lost 0 bases and the J gene lost 3 bases, with 15 bases spanning the gap. CDR3 size: 16 residues. Germline CDR1 and CDR2: SGDLS and YYNGEE. The CDR3 is CASSVARQGEYYGYTF. As DNA, the CDR3 is TGTGCCAGCAGCGTAGCTCGGCAGGGAGAGTACTATGGCTACACCTTC. Combining the CDR3 with reference TRBV9 and TRBJ1-2 gives the whole variable domain DSGVTQTPKHLITATGQRVTLRCSPRSGDLSVYWYQQSLDQGLQFLIQYYNGEERAKGNILERFSAQQFPDLHSELNLSSLELGDSALYFCASSVARQGEYYGYTFGSGTRLTVV.

This chain links TRBV6-2 or TRBV6-3 with TRBJ2-5, with 14 positions matching TRBD2. V was pared by 7 bases and J by 5 bases, with 9 bases of the junction left unmatched. The CDR3 consists of 16 residues. In germline, CDR1 is MNHEY, CDR2 SVGEGT. In DNA, the CDR3 is TGTGCCAGCACCGGAGGACTAGCGGGGGGATATGAGACCCAGTACTTC. Its translation: CASTGGLAGGYETQYF.

The V gene is TRBV7-2, the J gene TRBJ2-5; tentatively, D is TRBD1 or TRBD2 (6 bases each). This CDR3 region has 15 residues. Trimming took off 5 bases at V and 2 bases at J, with 15 bases between the two ends. Germline-derived CDR1 and CDR2 are SGHTA and FQGNSA. The DNA of the CDR3 is TGTGCCAGCAGCCGCGGGACAAGCCAGCAAGAGACCCAGTACTTC. Translation gives CASSRGTSQQETQYF. The full variable domain, rest sourced from reference TRBV7-2 and TRBJ2-5, is GAGVSQSPSNKVTEKGKDVELRCDPISGHTALYWYRQSLGQGLEFLIYFQGNSAPDKSGLPSDRFSAERTGGSVSTLTIQRTQQEDSAVYLCASSRGTSQQETQYFGPGTRLLVL.

V usage is TRBV24-1 and J usage is TRBJ2-1; D call uncertain. Trimming stripped 6 bases from V and 7 bases from J, with 6 bases between. The CDR3 length is 11 residues. CDR1 and CDR2 from the germline V gene are KGHDR and SFDVKD. This CDR3 is CATSRRNEQFF. CDR3 in DNA: TGTGCCACCAGTCGCAGAAATGAGCAGTTCTTC.

With respect to this clonotype: At one boundary the junction diverges from the germline segment, which might be a read error. The V gene is TRBV12-3 or TRBV12-4, the J gene TRBJ2-5; D is perhaps TRBD1 (5 bases). The length of the CDR3 is 13 residues. CDR3 region: CVSSFGSGETQYF. CDR3 nucleotide sequence: TGTGTCAGCAGTTTTGGTTCAGGGGAGACCCAGTACTTC.